These T cell receptor beta chains were read from a single sample in a study of blood T cells in healthy people across ages. Via MiXCR, TCRdb re-called the 5' RACE reads, giving one row per CDR3 protein. The top ten clones hold 40% to 50% of a sample with roughly 720,000 distinct CDR3 sequences, roughly 53% of them seen once. The sequenced material came from blood. The receptor set was obtained from a man older than 75 in good health. CDR3s include the opening cysteine and the closing phenylalanine or tryptophan. D genes are given only for firm matches. The listing skips clone size in some rows; elsewhere it reads once, few, many or a size class.

TRBV6-4	TRBJ1-5	TRBD1	.	TGTGCCAGCAGCAAGGTGAGACAGGGGCCGTTACAGCCCCAGCATTTT	CASSKVRQGPLQPQHF
TRBV3-1	TRBJ2-4	.	few	TGTGCCAGCAGCCAAGCCCGCCCAGGAGGGGAGCAGTACTTC	CASSQARPGGEQYF
TRBV7-6	TRBJ1-4	.	.	TGTGCCAGCAGCTTAAAGTCTCCTGCAACTAATGAAAAACTGTTTTTT	CASSLKSPATNEKLFF
TRBV29-1	TRBJ1-2	TRBD1	few	TGCAGCGCCGATGTTGGGGCAGGGGGCTCCTATGGCTACACCTTC	CSADVGAGGSYGYTF
TRBV7-3	TRBJ2-3	TRBD2	few	TGTGCCGGCAGCCGACTGGCGGGAGGGGTAGATACGCAGTATTTT	CAGSRLAGGVDTQYF
TRBV20-1	TRBJ2-5	TRBD1	.	TGCAGTGCTAGAGATCCGGGACAGGAAAGCGAGACCCAGTACTTC	CSARDPGQESETQYF
TRBV7-6	TRBJ2-5	.	few	TGTGCCAGCACCAGGGCGGACTCGGGGGCCGAGACCCAGTACTTC	CASTRADSGAETQYF
TRBV20-1	TRBJ1-2	.	few	TGCAGTGCCCCCCCGTCAGTAAACTATGGCTACACCTTC	CSAPPSVNYGYTF
TRBV29-1	TRBJ1-2	TRBD1	few	TGCAGCTTACGACAGGGGCTTGGCTACACCTTC	CSLRQGLGYTF
TRBV24-1	TRBJ2-1	.	.	TGTGCCACCAGTGGTGTTAAGGGGGGGTCCTACAATGAGCAGTTCTTC	CATSGVKGGSYNEQFF
TRBV7-9	TRBJ2-6	.	few	TGTGCCAGCAGCTTAAGAGTAGGAGGTTCCTCTGGGGCCAACGTCCTGACTTTC	CASSLRVGGSSGANVLTF
TRBV7-6	TRBJ2-3	.	few	TGTGCCAGCAGCCGTATTAAGGGGGAAAGCCCCAGATACGCGTATTTT	CASSRIKGESPRYAYF
TRBV2	TRBJ1-3	TRBD1	.	TGTGCCAGCAGCGGGACAGTTTCTGGAAACACCATATATTTT	CASSGTVSGNTIYF
TRBV3-1	TRBJ1-2	.	.	TGTGCCAGCAACCTAAGGACAGCGGCCCAGTCGGATGGCTACACCTTC	CASNLRTAAQSDGYTF
TRBV24-1	TRBJ2-2	.	.	TGTGCCACCAGTGAAGCGGTCGGGGAGCTGTTTTTT	CATSEAVGELFF
TRBV15	TRBJ1-1	.	.	TGTGCCACCACCGGCCGGGGGAACACTGAAGCTTTCTTT	CATTGRGNTEAFF
TRBV12-5	TRBJ2-7	TRBD1	few	TGTGCTAGGGTGAAGGGGGCAGGAGAGAACGAGCAGTACTTC	CARVKGAGENEQYF
TRBV12-3/TRBV12-4	TRBJ2-7	.	.	TGTGCCAGCAGCCCCCATGAGCGGTCCTACGAGCAGTACTTC	CASSPHERSYEQYF
TRBV29-1	TRBJ1-2	.	.	TGCAGCGTTGACAAGGTCAGAGCAAACCCTAACTATGGCTACACCTTC	CSVDKVRANPNYGYTF
TRBV25-1	TRBJ1-1	.	.	TGTGCCAGCAGTAAATGGGGTCAGGGCACTGAAGCTTTCTTT	CASSKWGQGTEAFF
TRBV29-1	TRBJ2-5	.	.	TGCAGCGTAGCCACGGGCCAAGAGACCCAGTACTTC	CSVATGQETQYF
TRBV20-1	TRBJ1-1	.	.	TGCAGTGCTAGCGATCACCCGAACACTGAAGCTTTCTTT	CSASDHPNTEAFF
TRBV20-1	TRBJ2-1	TRBD2	.	TGCAGCGTTAGCGGGAGGGCCGGTGGTGAGCAGTTCTTC	CSVSGRAGGEQFF
TRBV6-1	TRBJ1-2	.	.	TGTGCCAGCAGTGAAGGGTGGGAGCCATATGGCTACACCTTC	CASSEGWEPYGYTF
TRBV10-3	TRBJ2-1	.	few	TGTGCCATCAGTGAGAGGGACACCACCTACAATGAGCAGTTCTTC	CAISERDTTYNEQFF
TRBV27	TRBJ2-1	TRBD2	.	TGTGCCAGCAGTGACGAAAGCTCGCTAGCGGGAGGTTACAATGAGCAGTTCTTC	CASSDESSLAGGYNEQFF
TRBV29-1	TRBJ1-2	.	.	TGCAGCGTTGACGGGACTATGGATGAGTACACCTTC	CSVDGTMDEYTF
TRBV4-2	TRBJ2-7	TRBD2	.	TGTGCCAGCAGCCCCGCGGGAGGAGTTAACGAGCAGTACTTC	CASSPAGGVNEQYF
TRBV6-1	TRBJ2-3	.	.	TGTGCCAGCAGTCCCATCTCTGCGGAATCTACAGATACGCAGTATTTT	CASSPISAESTDTQYF
TRBV5-1	TRBJ2-6	TRBD1	.	TGCGCCAGCAGCTTGTATACCTTCGGGACAGGGACTGGGGCCAACGTCCTGACTTTC	CASSLYTFGTGTGANVLTF
TRBV20-1	TRBJ2-5	.	once	TGCAGTGCTAGAGACGGGAGAGGGTCGGAGACCCAGTACTTC	CSARDGRGSETQYF
TRBV5-1	TRBJ2-1	.	.	TGCGCCAGCAGCTTCCAGGGACCAGACAATGAGCAGTTCTTC	CASSFQGPDNEQFF
TRBV7-9	TRBJ2-3	TRBD1	.	TGTGCCAGCAGCCTCGACAGGGGGCGCAGATACGCGTATTTT	CASSLDRGRRYAYF
TRBV11-3	TRBJ2-1	.	once	TGTGCTAGCAGCTTCCATCTGGGTCAGAGGCAGTTCTTC	CASSFHLGQRQFF
TRBV11-2	TRBJ2-7	TRBD1	once	TGTGCCAGCAGCCGAACCGGGACAGGGTTCGTCCCGAATCCTTACGAGCAGTACTTC	CASSRTGTGFVPNPYEQYF
TRBV4-1	TRBJ1-2	TRBD1	.	TGCGCCAGCAGCCACGAACCGGGACAGGGGGTATATGGCTACACCTTC	CASSHEPGQGVYGYTF
TRBV7-2	TRBJ2-1	TRBD2	many	TGTGCCAGCAGCTCAACACTAGCGGGAGAGTATGAGCAGTTCTTC	CASSSTLAGEYEQFF
TRBV7-9	TRBJ2-1	TRBD2	once	TGTGCCAGCAGCTTAAGATCCCCCCGTGCTAGCGGGGTTTACAATGAGCAGTTCTTC	CASSLRSPRASGVYNEQFF
TRBV20-1	TRBJ2-1	TRBD2	.	TGCAGTGCTAGTCGCGGGAGCCTCTACAATGAGCAGTTCTTC	CSASRGSLYNEQFF
TRBV5-1	TRBJ2-3	TRBD2	many	TGCGCCAGCAGCTTGGAGGGACTAGCGCACAGATACGCGTATTTT	CASSLEGLAHRYAYF
TRBV20-1	TRBJ2-3	TRBD2	.	TGCAGTGCTTCCAGGACTAGCGGGGCCACAGATACGCAGTATTTT	CSASRTSGATDTQYF
TRBV20-1	TRBJ2-7	.	.	TGCAGTGCTAGAGATCCACTAACAGGATTATCCTACGAGCAGTACTTC	CSARDPLTGLSYEQYF
TRBV7-2	TRBJ2-3	TRBD2	.	TGTGCCAGCAGGCGAGCGGGAGGGCCAGATACGCAGTATTTT	CASRRAGGPDTQYF
TRBV29-1	TRBJ2-1	.	.	TGCAGCGTTGAAGGCGGGCAGGGGGGATACAATGAGCAGTTCTTC	CSVEGGQGGYNEQFF
TRBV7-9	TRBJ2-7	TRBD2	.	TGTGCCAGCAGCGGACCGGCTAGCGGTTCCTACGAGCAGTACTTC	CASSGPASGSYEQYF
TRBV28	TRBJ1-4	.	few	TGTGCCAGCAGTTCCCCGGGGGTTGATGAAAAACTGTTTTTT	CASSSPGVDEKLFF
TRBV29-1	TRBJ2-1	.	.	TGCAGCGTTGTAGGGACGGGCCGGGGATACAATGAGCAGTTCTTC	CSVVGTGRGYNEQFF
TRBV7-3	TRBJ2-5	.	.	TGTGCCAGCAGCGGGTCCCGACGGGAGAAGCAGTACTTC	CASSGSRREKQYF
TRBV18	TRBJ1-5	.	.	TGTGCCAGCTCACCGTTTTCGGCAGGGCTCGATCAGCCCCAGCATTTT	CASSPFSAGLDQPQHF
TRBV6-5	TRBJ2-7	TRBD2	.	TGTGCCAGCAGTTCCGGGACTAGAAGCTCCTACGAGCAGTACTTC	CASSSGTRSSYEQYF
TRBV28	TRBJ2-1	.	few	TGTGCCAGCAGTTGGGGAGAAGGTGAGCAGTTCTTC	CASSWGEGEQFF
TRBV12-3/TRBV12-4	TRBJ2-1	TRBD2	.	TGTGCCAGCAGTCGAACCGGGACTAGCGGGGCGAGCTCCTACAATGAGCAGTTCTTC	CASSRTGTSGASSYNEQFF
TRBV24-1	TRBJ2-2	.	.	TGTGCCACCAGTGAAGCGGCCCCGAACACCGGGGAGCTGTTTTTT	CATSEAAPNTGELFF
TRBV7-6	TRBJ2-7	TRBD2	few	TGTGCCAGCAGCCCCGTCGGGAGGGGTTCCTACGAGCAGTACTTC	CASSPVGRGSYEQYF
TRBV10-3	TRBJ2-5	.	.	TGTGCCATCAGTGAGGGCGGGCAGCGATTCGAGACCCAGTACTTC	CAISEGGQRFETQYF
TRBV6-2/TRBV6-3	TRBJ1-5	.	once	TGTGCCAGCAGTTACCAGAATCAGCCCCAGCATTTT	CASSYQNQPQHF
TRBV28	TRBJ1-6	.	.	TGTGCCAGCAGTTTATGGGGGACACCCTATAATTCACCCCTCCACTTT	CASSLWGTPYNSPLHF